This T cell receptor (beta chain) emerged from a study of OX40 agonist ivuxolimab in advanced cancers. Data came from immunoSEQ multiplex PCR; TCRdb stores just in-frame clones and leaves some out. The top ten clones hold 2% to 3% of a sample with about 45,000 clones, more than 65% of them seen once. Peripheral blood came from all dose cohorts at three timepoints. General study findings and limits: There was clonal expansion of CD4+ and CD8+ blood T cells by week 6 at 0.1 to 3.0 mg/kg. Averaging showed that CD8+ T cells had more expanded clones than CD4+ did. Some nonresponders also had low normalized T-cell clonal expansion.

A remark on this clone: Its antigen is as yet unknown.

The clonotype was recovered from an adult with an advanced solid tumor such as melanoma, head and neck, liver or kidney cancer. Sequenced material: CD4+ or CD8+ T cells sorted from blood, taken in a trial of the OX40 agonist ivuxolimab.

The CDR3 DNA reads as TGTGCCAGCAGCAAAGAGGGGACAGGGAGGGGACATCAGCCCCAGCATTTT. Protein product: CASSKEGTGRGHQPQHF. The rearrangement joins TRBV21-1 to TRBJ1-5; the table's D gene call, TRBD1, was not cross checked with the DNA. TRBV21-1 counts as a pseudogene. The CDR3 has 17 residues.